The next 23 T cell receptor beta chains were all read from a single sample in a study of shared clonotypes between healthy human individuals. This table comes from immunoSEQ multiplex PCR, and its TCRdb copy is limited to in-frame clones, with some not included. The sample consists of 2,100,000 or so clones, approximately 94% of them appearing once. Sequencing used naive CD4+ T cells sorted from blood. Sample subset: CD45RA+ positively selected. The source is a man younger than 30 in good health.

The chain employs TRBV15 and TRBJ2-7; D remains ambiguous. CDR1 and CDR2 (germline): LNHNV, YYDKDF (reference sequence). Trimming pared 0 bases from V and 6 bases from J, leaving 6 bases between. CDR3 size: 12 residues. DNA of the CDR3: TGTGCCACCAGCAGAGATTTCCTCGAGCAGTACTTC. As protein: CATSRDFLEQYF.

V usage is TRBV27 and J usage is TRBJ1-2; possible D gene TRBD1, 6 bases. CDR3 length: 16 residues. Deletions cut 5 bases from V and 4 bases from J, with 20 bases between. Per germline, CDR1 MNHEY and CDR2 SMNVEV (reference sequence). CDR3 sequence: CASSSLGREGGYGYTF. Written as DNA, the CDR3 is TGTGCCAGCAGTAGCCTCGGACGGGAAGGGGGCTATGGCTACACCTTC.

The chain couples TRBV5-4 to TRBJ2-3; 8 bases line up with TRBD2. Germline values: CDR1 SGHNT, CDR2 YYREEE (reference sequence). V trimming: 2 bases; J trimming: 0 bases; junction bases outside the gene matches: 8. This CDR3 has 17 amino acids. CDR3 nucleotide sequence: TGTGCCAGCAGCTTAAAGTCTAGCGGGCAAAGCACAGATACGCAGTATTTT. Its translation: CASSLKSSGQSTDTQYF.

This chain connects TRBV6-1 to TRBJ1-3, with TRBD1 matching over 8 bases. The CDR3 extends over 19 amino acids. V shed 2 bases, J shed 1 base, and the junction held 13 bases outside the gene matches. CDR1 and CDR2 from the germline V gene are MNHNS and SASEGT. CDR3: CASSELGTGQERSGNTIYF. The CDR3 region has the DNA TGTGCCAGCAGTGAATTGGGAACGGGACAGGAAAGGTCTGGAAACACCATATATTTT.

The rearrangement joins TRBV10-3 to TRBJ2-3, with D possibly TRBD1 on 6 matching bases. Germline CDR1 reads ENHRY; CDR2 reads SYGVKD. This CDR3 spans 16 amino acids. With 5 bases removed from V and 4 bases from J, the gap between germline ends came to 19 bases. The CDR3 nucleotides are TGTGCCATCAGTTCCCTGGGGCAGGGGTATGCAGATACGCAGTATTTT. It specifies CAISSLGQGYADTQYF.

This chain connects TRBV6-5 to TRBJ2-5; TRBD1 agrees at 8 bases. Germline trimming cut 5 bases from V and 5 bases from J; bases unmatched to any gene: 10. The CDR3 has 15 residues. CDR1 is MNHEY and CDR2 is SVGAGI in the germline V gene. As DNA, the CDR3 is TGTGCCAGCAGTGCTCGGACAGGGCTTCGGGAGACCCAGTACTTC. Translated: CASSARTGLRETQYF.

V and J are TRBV30 and TRBJ1-1, with 10 positions matching TRBD1. Unmatched junction bases numbered 10, after V lost 2 bases and J lost 1 base. The CDR3 is 17 residues long. Germline CDR1 and CDR2: GTSNPN and SVGIG (reference sequence). The CDR3 loop is CAWSLGQGMSSNTEAFF. CDR3 bases: TGTGCCTGGAGTCTGGGACAGGGGATGTCTTCGAACACTGAAGCTTTCTTT.

V gene TRBV6-1 combines with J gene TRBJ1-5; 8 positions agree with TRBD1. In germline, CDR1 is MNHNS, CDR2 SASEGT. The CDR3 consists of 14 residues. The junction had 8 bases not matched to a gene; V was cut back by 6 bases and J by 7 bases. The CDR3 nucleotides read TGTGCCAGCAGCAGGACAGGGCAGGGGCAGCCCCAGCATTTT. This translates into CASSRTGQGQPQHF.

As for this clone: The junction shows a germline mismatch at one end, possibly a read error. The chain uses TRBV10-3 and TRBJ1-2; D might be TRBD1 (5 bases). In germline, CDR1 is ENHRY, CDR2 SYGVKD. The CDR3 runs to 15 residues. The CDR3 loop is CAISQSAGINYGYTF. CDR3 sequence (DNA): TGTGCCATCAGTCAGTCGGCAGGGATTAACTATGGCTACACCTTC.

V and J are TRBV9 and TRBJ2-2; D not resolved. The CDR3 is 18 residues long. Deletions cut 3 bases from V and 1 base from J, with 19 bases between. Germline loops: CDR1 SGDLS, CDR2 YYNGEE. The CDR3 nucleotides are TGTGCCAGCAGCGCCGTCGGCGCCAGAAATTTGAACACCGGGGAGCTGTTTTTT. Translated, it gives CASSAVGARNLNTGELFF.

V and J are TRBV30 and TRBJ2-7; perhaps TRBD2 as D (5 bases). V lost 3 bases to trimming and J lost 7 bases, with 19 bases between them. The CDR3 is 14 residues long. In germline, CDR1 is GTSNPN, CDR2 SVGIG (reference sequence). The CDR3: CAWRPRDKGGEQYF. The CDR3 coding sequence is TGTGCCTGGAGACCTCGGGATAAAGGTGGAGAGCAGTACTTC.

In DNA, the CDR3 is TGTGCCAGCAGCCTACGGGGGACCCTCCACTTT. Its translation is CASSLRGTLHF. This rearrangement joins TRBV5-6 to TRBJ1-6; the D gene is possibly TRBD1 (5 bases). Between the trimmed V and J ends, which lost 4 bases and 14 bases, there was a span of 10 bases. The CDR3 has 11 residues. Per germline, CDR1 SGHDT and CDR2 YYEEEE. Full variable domain (rest looked up from reference TRBV5-6 and TRBJ1-6): DAGVTQSPTHLIKTRGQQVTLRCSPKSGHDTVSWYQQALGQGPQFIFQYYEEEERQRGNFPDRFSGHQFPNYSSELNVNALLLGDSALYLCASSLRGTLHFGNGTRLTVT.

This clone was recorded only once. The rearrangement links TRBV2 to TRBJ1-2; D is unclear. Germline V CDR1 and CDR2: SNHLY, FYNNEI. The CDR3 has 12 amino acids. Trimming took 7 bases from V and 1 from J, leaving 7 bases between them. The CDR3 here is CASIGLNYGYTF. CDR3 DNA: TGTGCCAGCATCGGACTTAACTATGGCTACACCTTC.

The chain is built from TRBV6-6 and TRBJ1-6, with D uncertain. The CDR3 consists of 16 residues. Germline V gives CDR1 MNHNY, CDR2 SVGAGI (reference sequence). V lost 6 bases and J 5 bases, leaving 17 bases between the germline ends. Here the CDR3 DNA reads TGTGCCAGCAGCTCAAAAAATTCGGGGAATAATTCACCCCTCCACTTT. The encoded protein is CASSSKNSGNNSPLHF.

This clone was recorded once. This chain uses TRBV19 with TRBJ2-3, with D uncertain. V was cut by 6 bases and J by 0 bases, with 13 bases left in between. The germline gives CDR1 LNHDA, CDR2 SQIVND (reference sequence). The CDR3 covers 15 residues. CDR3 in amino acids: CASSQNPTSTDTQYF. CDR3 DNA: TGTGCCAGTAGCCAGAACCCCACTAGCACAGATACGCAGTATTTT.

The chain recombines TRBV21-1 with TRBJ1-2. TRBV21-1 represents a pseudogene. The CDR3 length is 13 residues. The chain's CDR3 is CASSKRAARGYTF. CDR3 nucleotides: TGTGCCAGCAGCAAACGGGCGGCTCGAGGCTACACCTTC.

This clone occurred once. CDR3 nucleotide sequence: TGTGCCAGCAGCTTTAAGGCTATTAGCTCCTACGAGCAGTACTTC. Translated: CASSFKAISSYEQYF. This chain links TRBV7-2 with TRBJ2-7; unclear D gene. Trimming took off 3 bases at V and 0 bases at J, with 12 bases between the two ends. The CDR3 has 15 residues. CDR1 and CDR2 (germline): SGHTA, FQGNSA. Using reference TRBV7-2 and TRBJ2-7 for the parts outside the CDR3, the full variable domain is GAGVSQSPSNKVTEKGKDVELRCDPISGHTALYWYRQSLGQGLEFLIYFQGNSAPDKSGLPSDRFSAERTGGSVSTLTIQRTQQEDSAVYLCASSFKAISSYEQYFGPGTRLTVT.

V usage is TRBV25-1 and J usage is TRBJ1-2; D might be TRBD1 (5 bases). CDR1 is MGHDK, CDR2 SYGVNS, per germline. CDR3 length equals 13 residues. V lost 2 bases to trimming and J lost 3 bases, with 7 bases between them. The CDR3 nucleotides are TGTGCCAGCAGTGAAGGGGGGGACTATGGCTACACCTTC. Translated: CASSEGGDYGYTF.

The chain combines TRBV6-5 with TRBJ1-2; weak D call: TRBD1 (6 bases). The CDR3 is 12 amino acids. CDR1 MNHEY and CDR2 SVGAGI come from the germline V gene. V gave up 7 bases and J gave up 6 bases, with 12 bases separating them. CDR3 nucleotides: TGTGCCAGCACCGACGACAGGCATGGCTACACCTTC. It encodes CASTDDRHGYTF.

With regard to this clone: The sample carries other DNA sequences with the same CDR3. The chain is built from TRBV18 and TRBJ2-7; D is possibly TRBD1 (5 bases). CDR3 length: 15 amino acids. Trimming left V 2 bases short and J 1 base short, with 12 bases between. Germline V CDR1 and CDR2: KGHSH, LQKENI. CDR3 region: CASSPGAGSSYEQYF. The CDR3 region has the DNA TGTGCCAGCTCACCAGGGGCAGGGTCGTCCTACGAGCAGTACTTC.

This chain connects TRBV15 to TRBJ1-4, with D perhaps matching TRBD1 (5 bases). The V and J ends lost 0 bases and 7 bases respectively, with 18 bases between them. Germline-derived CDR1 and CDR2 are LNHNV and YYDKDF (reference sequence). The CDR3 runs to 17 residues. The CDR3 here is CATSRDAGVGRSEKLFF. CDR3 bases: TGTGCCACCAGCAGAGATGCGGGGGTAGGGCGGAGTGAAAAACTGTTTTTT.

This chain links TRBV5-1 with TRBJ2-2; the D is unclear. V was shortened by 4 bases and J by 9 bases, with 16 bases between the two germline ends. There are 14 residues in the CDR3. Per germline, CDR1 SGHRS and CDR2 YFSETQ. The CDR3 region is CASSQEKLERELFF. CDR3 in DNA: TGCGCCAGCAGCCAGGAGAAGCTAGAGCGGGAGCTGTTTTTT.

This rearrangement joins TRBV5-1 to TRBJ2-7, with 7 bases matching TRBD1. This CDR3 contains 15 residues. The germline gives CDR1 SGHRS, CDR2 YFSETQ. J was trimmed by 2 bases and V by 4 bases; bases with no gene match: 9. The DNA of the CDR3 is TGCGCCAGCAGCCGGGAACAGGGGTCTACCTACGAGCAGTACTTC. This gives the protein CASSREQGSTYEQYF.